The clone carrying this T cell receptor (beta chain) turned up a few times. What it binds is unknown. The data are from a study of T-cell memory formation after mild COVID-19. Study-level points and caveats: CD4+ contracting clones were found mainly in CM and EM, and CD8+ ones in EMRA.

TCRdb re-analysed the 5' RACE reads in MiXCR, keeping a single row per CDR3 protein. This table has roughly 400,000 distinct CDR3 sequences, roughly 26% appearing once. V dropped 2 bases and J dropped 1 base, with 10 bases sitting between them. Per the germline V gene, CDR1 is DFQATT and CDR2 is SNEGSKA (reference sequence). The CDR3 consists of 14 residues. The chain recombines TRBV20-1 with TRBJ2-3, with D possibly TRBD2 on 5 matching bases. Sequencing was done on a sample of PBMCs or a T cell subset sorted from them (not recorded which). This TCR derives from an adult woman who had mild COVID-19 (a few samples of this study predate the infection). Cell type and time point are not known. The CDR3 protein is CSARSFGGTDTQYF. The CDR3 DNA reads as TGCAGTGCTAGATCATTCGGGGGCACAGATACGCAGTATTTT.